These 26 T cell receptor beta chains were sequenced from one sample in a study of blood T cell repertoires in COVID-19. TCRdb keeps only in-frame clones here, not all; method: immunoSEQ multiplex PCR. The sample records under 250,000 clones, approximately 84% being singletons. Sequenced input: PBMCs or T cells enriched from blood (not recorded which). The source is a man in his fifties or sixties who had recovered from COVID-19.

Remarks on this clone: Different DNA sequences within this sample yield the same CDR3. The chain links TRBV5-1 to TRBJ1-2; weak D call: TRBD1 (5 bases). Germline CDR1 is SGHRS and CDR2 is YFSETQ. The CDR3 loop spans 13 amino acids. The ends were cut back, 4 bases at V and 1 base at J, with 8 bases in the middle. CDR3 bases: TGCGCCAGCAGCCCCGACAGTAACTATGGCTACACCTTC. Encoded protein: CASSPDSNYGYTF.

The chain carries TRBV7-9 and TRBJ1-4; 10 bases match TRBD1. The CDR3 totals 15 residues. V lost 5 bases and J lost 5; bases outside the gene matches: 5. The germline gives CDR1 SEHNR, CDR2 FQNEAQ (reference sequence). The DNA for the CDR3 is TGTGCCAGCAGCCGACGGACAGGGGGGAATGAAAAACTGTTTTTT. Protein sequence: CASSRRTGGNEKLFF.

V is TRBV6-1 and J is TRBJ2-5; 8 bases align to TRBD1. The CDR3 consists of 17 residues. Germline V gene sequence: CDR1 MNHNS, CDR2 SASEGT. V gave up 1 base and J gave up 2 bases; unmatched junction bases: 9. The CDR3 DNA sequence: TGTGCCAGCAGTGAAGTAGGGACAGGCTATTCTCAAGAGACCCAGTACTTC. Protein sequence: CASSEVGTGYSQETQYF.

The chain joins TRBV5-4 to TRBJ2-1; 8 bases fit TRBD1. There are 17 residues in the CDR3. Germline CDR1 and CDR2: SGHNT and YYREEE (reference sequence). V was pared by 2 bases and J by 2 bases, with 9 bases of the junction left unmatched. CDR3 sequence reads: CASSLGRQGSTYNEQFF. DNA for the CDR3: TGTGCCAGCAGCTTAGGGAGACAGGGGTCGACCTACAATGAGCAGTTCTTC. The full variable domain, completed using reference TRBV5-4 and TRBJ2-1, is ETGVTQSPTHLIKTRGQQVTLRCSSQSGHNTVSWYQQALGQGPQFIFQYYREEENGRGNFPPRFSGLQFPNYSSELNVNALELDDSALYLCASSLGRQGSTYNEQFFGPGTRLTVL.

The J gene is TRBJ2-7, the V gene TRBV12-3 or TRBV12-4; no reliable D call. The CDR3 consists of 12 residues. V was trimmed by 6 bases and J by 3 bases, leaving 9 bases between them. CDR3 amino acids: CASSRRIYEQYF. As DNA, the CDR3 is TGTGCCAGCAGCCGGCGGATCTACGAGCAGTACTTC.

The rearrangement joins TRBV9 to TRBJ1-1; D is undetermined. V was pared by 7 bases and J by 0 bases, with 16 bases between. Germline CDR1 and CDR2: SGDLS and YYNGEE. The CDR3 runs 15 residues. In DNA form, the CDR3 reads TGTGCCAGCCACGGAGACCGTCCCATGAACACTGAAGCTTTCTTT. This translates into CASHGDRPMNTEAFF.

This rearrangement joins TRBV12-3 or TRBV12-4 to TRBJ1-1; possibly TRBD1 for D (5 bases). The V end lost 3 bases, the J end lost 5 bases, and 10 bases lay between the germline ends. The CDR3 loop spans 13 amino acids. The CDR3 DNA reads as TGTGCCAGCAGTTTTCAGGGTGGTACTGAAGCTTTCTTT. It translates to CASSFQGGTEAFF.

Here the CDR3 DNA reads TGCAGCGTTTCTTCGGGCGGCGGGGGGGAGCAGTACTTC. Protein product: CSVSSGGGGEQYF. The chain links TRBV29-1 to TRBJ2-7, with 8 bases fitting TRBD2. With 5 bases clipped from V and 7 bases from J, the junction kept 10 bases outside the gene matches. The CDR3 is 13 amino acids. Germline loops: CDR1 SQVTM, CDR2 ANQGSEA.

The chain employs TRBV5-1 and TRBJ1-4, with TRBD1 identical over 7 bases. The CDR3 extends over 18 amino acids. V trimming: 0 bases; J trimming: 4 bases; junction bases outside the gene matches: 12. Germline loops: CDR1 SGHRS, CDR2 YFSETQ. DNA for the CDR3: TGCGCCAGCAGCTTGGGGGTTTCTGGGACAGCCAATAATGAAAAACTGTTTTTT. Its translation is CASSLGVSGTANNEKLFF.

This chain uses TRBV6-5 with TRBJ1-1; weak D call: TRBD1 (6 bases). The CDR3 covers 14 residues. The germline V gene has CDR1 MNHEY and CDR2 SVGAGI. The V end was cut by 4 bases, the J end by 4 bases, with 13 bases between. CDR3 nucleotide sequence: TGTGCCAGCAGTTCTACAGGGTTACTCACTGAAGCTTTCTTT. Translated: CASSSTGLLTEAFF.

This sequence joins TRBV18 and TRBJ2-2, with D maybe TRBD2 (6 bases). V lost 6 bases to trimming and J lost 7 bases, with 12 bases between them. From germline, CDR1 is KGHSH and CDR2 LQKENI. The CDR3 sequence is 13 residues long. CDR3 DNA: TGTGCCAGCTCCATCAGGGAGGACGGGGAGCTGTTTTTT. Translated: CASSIREDGELFF.

The V call is TRBV6-2 or TRBV6-3, the J call TRBJ2-5; the match to TRBD1 covers 8 bases. CDR1 is MNHEY, CDR2 SVGEGT, per germline. V dropped 4 bases and J dropped 5; count of bases not matched to a gene: 9. The CDR3 has 15 residues. This chain's CDR3 is CASSLLQGAGETQYF. Here the CDR3 DNA reads TGTGCCAGCAGTTTGTTGCAGGGGGCCGGGGAGACCCAGTACTTC.

CDR3 amino acids: CASSISLTGYTF. CDR3 DNA: TGTGCCAGTAGTATTTCCCTAACTGGCTACACCTTC. This chain uses TRBV19 with TRBJ1-2; no clear D. The V end was cut by 3 bases, the J end by 7 bases, with 9 bases between. Germline values: CDR1 LNHDA, CDR2 SQIVND (reference sequence). This CDR3 is built from 12 residues.

The rearrangement uses TRBV5-1 and TRBJ1-4; 7 positions agree with TRBD1. Trimming at V came to 3 bases and at J to 6 bases, leaving 17 bases not matched to a gene. Germline-derived CDR1 and CDR2 are SGHRS and YFSETQ. The CDR3 runs to 18 residues. The CDR3: CASSWRGTALGFDEKLFF. The CDR3 nucleotides read TGCGCCAGCAGCTGGCGCGGGACAGCTCTCGGGTTTGATGAAAAACTGTTTTTT.

The V gene is TRBV5-5, the J gene TRBJ1-1; 9 bases map to TRBD1. This CDR3 has 14 residues. Trimming cost V 4 bases and J 2 bases; bases outside gene matches: 3. Germline CDR1 SGHKS, CDR2 YYEKEE (reference sequence). The CDR3 nucleotides read TGTGCCAGCAGCCCCACAGGGGGCAACACTGAAGCTTTCTTT. Protein: CASSPTGGNTEAFF.

The chain is built from TRBV24-1 and TRBJ1-6; 7 nucleotides match TRBD1. Losses at the gene ends were 5 bases for V and 8 bases for J; bases not matched to a gene: 5. This CDR3 contains 14 residues. Germline V gene data show CDR1 as KGHDR and CDR2 as SFDVKD. CDR3 sequence: CATSAGDRDSPLHF. Here the CDR3 DNA reads TGTGCCACCAGTGCTGGGGACAGAGATTCACCCCTCCACTTT.

This chain links TRBV18 with TRBJ1-1, with 9 bases fitting TRBD1. In germline, CDR1 is KGHSH, CDR2 LQKENI. This CDR3 has 15 amino acids. V dropped 6 bases and J dropped 5; count of bases not matched to a gene: 10. The DNA of the CDR3 is TGTGCCAGCTCCCTAGAACAGGGGGCTCGTACTGAAGCTTTCTTT. The encoded protein is CASSLEQGARTEAFF.

This clone was recorded only once. This sequence joins TRBV24-1 and TRBJ2-3; D gene uncertain. The CDR3 is 13 residues long. Looked up from germline, CDR1 is KGHDR and CDR2 is SFDVKD. V lost 3 bases, J lost 2 bases, and 5 bases lay in between. CDR3 amino acids: CATSDLDTDTQYF. The CDR3 DNA is TGTGCCACCAGTGATCTAGACACAGATACGCAGTATTTT.

V usage is TRBV7-9 and J usage is TRBJ1-1; D call uncertain. Trimming stripped 4 bases from V and 2 bases from J, with 11 bases between. CDR3 length: 14 residues. Germline-derived CDR1 and CDR2 are SEHNR and FQNEAQ (reference sequence). Here the CDR3 DNA reads TGTGCCAGCAGCTCCCACAGATTAAACACTGAAGCTTTCTTT. This translates into CASSSHRLNTEAFF. Supplemented by reference TRBV7-9 and TRBJ1-1, the full variable domain reads DTGVSQNPRHKITKRGQNVTFRCDPISEHNRLYWYRQTLGQGPEFLTYFQNEAQLEKSRLLSDRFSAERPKGSFSTLEIQRTEQGDSAMYLCASSSHRLNTEAFFGQGTRLTVV.

The V call is TRBV3-1 (or the pseudogene TRBV3-2), the J call TRBJ2-7; tentative D call: TRBD1 (6 bases). V lost 1 base to trimming and J lost 2 bases, with 12 bases between them. Germline V CDR1 and CDR2: LGHDT, YNNKEL (reference sequence). CDR3 size: 15 residues. This CDR3 is CASSQGWGPAYEQYF. The CDR3 nucleotides are TGTGCCAGCAGCCAAGGATGGGGGCCTGCCTACGAGCAGTACTTC.

J is TRBJ1-1 and V is TRBV11-1; 9 bases line up with TRBD1. With 5 bases clipped from V and 4 bases from J, the junction kept 5 bases outside the gene matches. CDR1 and CDR2 (germline): SGHAT, FQDESV (reference sequence). This CDR3 spans 14 amino acids. CDR3 nucleotide sequence: TGTGCCAGCAGCCATCGGGACAGGGTCACTGAAGCTTTCTTT. Its protein is CASSHRDRVTEAFF. The full variable domain, in which reference TRBV11-1 and TRBJ1-1 provide the parts outside the CDR3, is EAEVAQSPRYKITEKSQAVAFWCDPISGHATLYWYRQILGQGPELLVQFQDESVVDDSQLPKDRFSAERLKGVDSTLKIQPAELGDSAMYLCASSHRDRVTEAFFGQGTRLTVV.

The chain uses TRBV6-2 or TRBV6-3 and TRBJ1-6, with 7 bases identical to TRBD1. V shed 4 bases and J 9 bases; nucleotides not matched to a gene: 3. The V gene's germline CDR1 is MNHEY and CDR2 SVGEGT. The CDR3 is made up of 13 amino acids. CDR3 amino acids: CASSSGTASPLHF. For the CDR3, the DNA is TGTGCCAGCAGTTCCGGGACAGCTTCACCCCTCCACTTT.

This chain uses TRBV6-2 or TRBV6-3 with TRBJ1-2; 11 bases map to TRBD1. The CDR3 length is 14 residues. V was pared by 6 bases and J by 4 bases, with 4 bases of the junction left unmatched. Germline-derived CDR1 and CDR2 are MNHEY and SVGEGT. CDR3 nucleotides: TGTGCCAGCAGCCGGACAGGGGGCTTCTATGGCTACACCTTC. It is translated as CASSRTGGFYGYTF.

This clone was found once. The chain joins TRBV3-1 (or the pseudogene TRBV3-2) to TRBJ2-7; D remains unclear. V lost 2 bases to trimming and J lost 3 bases, with 8 bases between them. The CDR3 runs 13 residues. The germline CDR1 and CDR2 sequences are LGHDT and YNNKEL (reference sequence). The CDR3 sequence: CASSQRMRYEQYF. The CDR3 coding sequence is TGTGCCAGCAGCCAAAGAATGCGCTACGAGCAGTACTTC.

The chain couples TRBV7-2 to TRBJ1-3; 11 bases map to TRBD1. V shed 1 base, J shed 0 bases, and the junction held 2 bases outside the gene matches. CDR1 and CDR2 from the germline V gene are SGHTA and FQGNSA. The CDR3 runs 17 residues. This CDR3 is CASSLEGTGGSGNTIYF. The CDR3 region has the DNA TGTGCCAGCAGCTTAGAGGGGACAGGGGGCTCTGGAAACACCATATATTTT.

The J gene is TRBJ1-2, the V gene TRBV5-8; TRBD1 might be the D (5 bases). From germline, CDR1 is SGHTS and CDR2 YDEGEE. Trimming took 4 bases from V and 1 from J, leaving 8 bases between them. This CDR3 is built from 13 residues. This chain's CDR3 is CASSPDSNYGYTF. CDR3 nucleotides: TGTGCCAGCAGCCCAGACAGTAACTATGGCTACACCTTC.